Listed here are 30 T cell receptor beta chains from one sample, sequenced in a study of identical twins. TCRdb analysed the 5' RACE reads with MiXCR anew, one entry per CDR3 protein. The table lists hundreds of thousands of distinct CDR3 sequences, about 9.4% of them singletons, with about 0.98% in the top ten. This sample was shared with a second study, whose subject was yellow fever vaccine responses in identical twins.

Sequencing was done on a sample of PBMCs. These receptors were obtained from a woman between 18 and 29 years old in good health.

In its sample, this clonotype was seen many times. CDR3 residues: CSASDRNTGELFF. CDR3 DNA: TGCAGTGCTTCGGACAGGAACACCGGGGAGCTGTTTTTT. The J gene is TRBJ2-2, the V gene TRBV20-1; perhaps TRBD1 as D (6 bases). V dropped 5 bases and J dropped 1 base, with 8 bases sitting between them. The germline CDR1 and CDR2 sequences are DFQATT and SNEGSKA (reference sequence). The CDR3 sequence is 13 residues long.

This clonotype appeared a few times. In DNA form, the CDR3 reads TGCAGCCGTCCCTGGGGGCCTAACAATGAGCAGTTCTTC. Protein sequence: CSRPWGPNNEQFF. The chain is built from TRBV29-1 and TRBJ2-1; weak D call: TRBD1 (6 bases). V was shortened by 8 bases and J by 5 bases, with 16 bases between the two germline ends. The V gene's germline CDR1 is SQVTM and CDR2 ANQGSEA. The CDR3 consists of 13 residues.

This clonotype was seen a few times. The rearrangement links TRBV7-9 to TRBJ2-7; TRBD1 matches 12 bases. The CDR3 extends over 15 amino acids. The V segment lost 5 bases and the J segment 5 bases; nucleotides outside the gene matches: 7. Germline CDR1 and CDR2: SEHNR and FQNEAQ (reference sequence). CDR3 in DNA: TGTGCCAGCAGCGCCCGGGACAGGGGGCAGCACGAGCAGTACTTC. Its translation is CASSARDRGQHEQYF.

This clonotype was detected many times. This chain links TRBV6-5 with TRBJ2-2; D not certain. V lost 2 bases to trimming and J lost 5 bases, with 9 bases between them. Germline V CDR1 and CDR2: MNHEY, SVGAGI. The CDR3 length is 14 residues. In nucleotides, the CDR3 is TGTGCCAGCAGTTACAGGGAAACAACCGGGGAGCTGTTTTTT. It is translated as CASSYRETTGELFF.

This clonotype was counted at least ten times. The chain uses TRBV20-1 and TRBJ2-2; D is uncertain. CDR1 and CDR2 from the germline V gene are DFQATT and SNEGSKA (reference sequence). V lost 2 bases, J lost 6 bases, and 7 bases lay in between. This CDR3 has 12 amino acids. CDR3 protein: CSARSGAGELFF. CDR3 nucleotide sequence: TGCAGTGCTAGAAGTGGGGCCGGGGAGCTGTTTTTT.

V usage is TRBV12-3 or TRBV12-4 and J usage is TRBJ2-5, with a possible D match to TRBD1 (6 bases). The CDR3 loop spans 16 amino acids. Trimming shortened V by 3 bases and J by 2 bases, and 16 bases separated the two germline ends. The CDR3 DNA reads as TGTGCCAGCAGTTTTAGTTACAGGGCGAGGCAAGAGACCCAGTACTTC. As protein: CASSFSYRARQETQYF.

This clonotype was seen a handful of times. J is TRBJ2-3 and V is TRBV13; the D call may be TRBD1 or TRBD2 (5 bases each). The germline V and J ends were trimmed by 5 bases and 2 bases, with 11 bases remaining between them. The CDR3 has 14 residues. Germline V gives CDR1 PRHDT, CDR2 FYEKMQ (reference sequence). Here the CDR3 reads CASSTGTYTDTQYF. As DNA, the CDR3 is TGTGCCAGCAGCACGGGGACCTACACAGATACGCAGTATTTT.

The chain recombines TRBV2 with TRBJ2-7; D is uncertain. CDR1 is SNHLY and CDR2 is FYNNEI in the germline V gene. The CDR3 runs to 16 residues. CDR3 protein: CATSRRTVTAGYEQYF. CDR3 in DNA: TGTGCTACGAGTCGAAGGACGGTGACTGCAGGTTACGAGCAGTACTTC.

This clonotype was picked up many times. The chain joins TRBV3-1 to TRBJ1-1; D unresolved. The V gene lost 2 bases and the J gene lost 8 bases, with 12 bases spanning the gap. Per the germline V gene, CDR1 is LGHDT and CDR2 is YNNKEL (reference sequence). This CDR3 contains 13 residues. The CDR3 spells CASSQRTAMEAFF. CDR3 nucleotide sequence: TGTGCCAGCAGCCAAAGGACCGCGATGGAAGCTTTCTTT.

The CDR3 DNA follows: TGTGCCAGCAGCGTAGGTGCCGGGTCCGGCAATGAGCAGTTCTTC. It is translated as CASSVGAGSGNEQFF. The V and J genes are TRBV9 and TRBJ2-1; D ambiguous. Germline CDR1 is SGDLS and CDR2 is YYNGEE. The CDR3 spans 15 residues. Trimming cost V 0 bases and J 6 bases, with 13 bases left between them.

This clonotype was counted a few times. This chain links TRBV20-1 with TRBJ2-5, with D unresolved. The CDR3 is 14 amino acids. Germline V gene data show CDR1 as DFQATT and CDR2 as SNEGSKA (reference sequence). Trimming removed 3 bases at V and 4 bases at J, with 15 bases between. CDR3 coding DNA: TGCAGTGCTAGTTCCTGGACCCACCGAGAGACCCAGTACTTC. Its translation: CSASSWTHRETQYF.

This clonotype was detected a few times. The genes are TRBV20-1 and TRBJ1-6, with TRBD1 matching 7 bases. The CDR3 loop spans 15 amino acids. Germline V gene sequence: CDR1 DFQATT, CDR2 SNEGSKA (reference sequence). V was pared by 0 bases and J by 12 bases, with 11 bases of the junction left unmatched. CDR3 nucleotides: TGCAGTGCTAGAGATCCCGGGACAGACCTGGGACCCCTCCACTTT. Amino acids: CSARDPGTDLGPLHF.

This chain uses TRBV28 with TRBJ2-7, with D possibly TRBD1 on 6 matching bases. The V and J ends lost 2 bases and 2 bases respectively, with 13 bases between them. The CDR3 covers 15 residues. In germline, CDR1 is MDHEN, CDR2 SYDVKM. CDR3 nucleotide sequence: TGTGCCAGCAGTTTACCCCGGACAGAGACCTACGAGCAGTACTTC. Its protein is CASSLPRTETYEQYF.

The rearrangement links TRBV3-1 to TRBJ1-1; D perhaps matches TRBD1 (5 bases). This CDR3 has 14 residues. Germline V CDR1 and CDR2: LGHDT, YNNKEL (reference sequence). The ends were cut back, 0 bases at V and 4 bases at J, with 9 bases in the middle. This CDR3 reads CASSQEGVRTEAFF. The CDR3 DNA reads TGTGCCAGCAGCCAAGAGGGGGTTCGCACTGAAGCTTTCTTT.

This clonotype was picked up a small number of times. The V and J genes are TRBV27 and TRBJ2-2; 13 bases are a match to TRBD2. The CDR3 contains 17 residues. With V trimmed by 6 bases and J by 6 bases, 10 bases remained unmatched. Germline CDR1 reads MNHEY; CDR2 reads SMNVEV (reference sequence). CDR3 sequence: CASSQGTSGIKPGELFF. The CDR3 coding sequence is TGTGCCAGCAGCCAGGGGACTAGCGGGATCAAACCCGGGGAGCTGTTTTTT.

This clonotype was observed at least ten times. The rearrangement joins TRBV15 to TRBJ2-3; maybe TRBD2 (7 bases). V dropped 5 bases and J dropped 5 bases, with 17 bases sitting between them. This CDR3 spans 15 amino acids. Per the germline V gene, CDR1 is LNHNV and CDR2 is YYDKDF (reference sequence). The CDR3 loop is CATSRGRGRRDTQYF. In nucleotides, the CDR3 is TGTGCCACCAGCCGAGGGCGGGGGCGTAGAGATACGCAGTATTTT.

The rearrangement joins TRBV7-9 to TRBJ2-1; 12 positions match TRBD2. This CDR3 comprises 17 residues. Germline CDR1 and CDR2: SEHNR and FQNEAQ (reference sequence). Germline trimming cut 1 base from V and 4 bases from J; bases unmatched to any gene: 5. CDR3 protein: CASSLGQLAGGYNEQFF. DNA for the CDR3: TGTGCCAGCAGCTTAGGCCAACTAGCGGGAGGTTACAATGAGCAGTTCTTC.

This sequence joins TRBV20-1 and TRBJ1-5, with D maybe TRBD1 (5 bases). CDR3 length: 14 residues. V was clipped by 2 bases and J by 7 bases, with 15 bases between them. Germline values: CDR1 DFQATT, CDR2 SNEGSKA (reference sequence). This CDR3 reads CSARSSSGRQPQHF. As DNA, the CDR3 is TGCAGTGCTAGAAGTTCTTCAGGGCGACAGCCCCAGCATTTT.

V usage is TRBV27 and J usage is TRBJ1-2; D is unclear. The CDR3 is made up of 12 amino acids. V was shortened by 8 bases and J by 7 bases, with 14 bases between the two germline ends. CDR1 and CDR2 from the germline V gene are MNHEY and SMNVEV (reference sequence). The CDR3, as DNA: TGTGCCAGCGCTTCCCCGGCTGTTGGCTACACCTTC. It codes for CASASPAVGYTF.

The rearrangement links TRBV6-2 or TRBV6-3 to TRBJ2-5; either TRBD1 or TRBD2 may fit D (6 bases each). Trimming shortened V by 6 bases and J by 4 bases, and 15 bases separated the two germline ends. Per the germline V gene, CDR1 is MNHEY and CDR2 is SVGEGT. This CDR3 contains 14 residues. The CDR3 region has the DNA TGTGCCAGCAGAGAGGGGGGCAGCGGAGAGACCCAGTACTTC. This encodes CASREGGSGETQYF.

This clonotype was counted at least ten times. V gene TRBV20-1 combines with J gene TRBJ2-1, with 8 bases fitting TRBD1. This CDR3 has 14 amino acids. CDR1 DFQATT and CDR2 SNEGSKA come from the germline V gene (reference sequence). The trim removed 0 bases at V and 8 bases at J, leaving 6 bases unmatched. The CDR3 sequence is CSARDRRGLDEQFF. DNA for the CDR3: TGCAGTGCTAGAGATCGCAGGGGGCTAGATGAGCAGTTCTTC.

For the CDR3, the DNA is TGTGCCAGCAGCGTCAGTTGGGTTTCCGAGCAGTACTTC. Amino acid sequence: CASSVSWVSEQYF. The chain carries TRBV27 and TRBJ2-7; D is unresolved. Germline V CDR1 and CDR2: MNHEY, SMNVEV (reference sequence). Trimming took off 6 bases at V and 6 bases at J, with 15 bases between the two ends. The CDR3 extends over 13 amino acids.

The rearrangement uses TRBV12-3 or TRBV12-4 and TRBJ2-2, with 15 bases fitting TRBD2. CDR3 length: 16 residues. Losses at the gene ends were 6 bases for V and 6 bases for J; bases not matched to a gene: 5. The CDR3, as DNA: TGTGCCAGCAGCCGGACTAGCGGGGGGGCTGCCGGGGAGCTGTTTTTT. Protein sequence: CASSRTSGGAAGELFF.

The chain employs TRBV5-1 and TRBJ1-4, with 9 bases that match TRBD1. This CDR3 has 15 amino acids. J was trimmed by 5 bases and V by 1 base; bases with no gene match: 3. CDR1 and CDR2 from the germline V gene are SGHRS and YFSETQ. DNA of the CDR3: TGCGCCAGCAGCTTGCTAGGACAGGGGAATGAAAAACTGTTTTTT. Amino acids: CASSLLGQGNEKLFF.

This clonotype was observed a handful of times. The genes are TRBV20-1 and TRBJ2-3; possible D gene TRBD2, 5 bases. The CDR3 has 12 residues. CDR1 is DFQATT and CDR2 is SNEGSKA in the germline V gene (reference sequence). With 8 bases removed from V and 2 bases from J, the gap between germline ends came to 11 bases. The CDR3 reads CSTDSHTDTQYF. In DNA, the CDR3 is TGCAGTACGGACTCCCACACAGATACGCAGTATTTT.

V usage is TRBV7-9 and J usage is TRBJ2-5; a weak D match, TRBD2 (5 bases). Germline CDR1 SEHNR, CDR2 FQNEAQ (reference sequence). The CDR3 spans 15 residues. Trimming stripped 5 bases from V and 2 bases from J, with 15 bases between. In DNA form, the CDR3 reads TGTGCCAGCAGCCCCCGGGAAGGAGCGCAAGAGACCCAGTACTTC. It yields the protein CASSPREGAQETQYF.

This clonotype has just a few counts. The chain couples TRBV29-1 to TRBJ2-2; D is uncertain. Per the germline V gene, CDR1 is SQVTM and CDR2 is ANQGSEA. CDR3 length: 13 amino acids. V was pared by 7 bases and J by 5 bases, with 14 bases between. The CDR3 DNA reads TGCAGCGGCCGGGCCGTGAATACCGGGGAGCTGTTTTTT. Amino acids: CSGRAVNTGELFF.

The J gene is TRBJ2-3, the V gene TRBV5-1; D unresolved. Germline assignment: CDR1 SGHRS and CDR2 YFSETQ. CDR3 length: 15 amino acids. Trimming took 3 bases from V and 1 from J, leaving 12 bases between them. CDR3 protein: CASSSSYDGTDTQYF. CDR3 coding DNA: TGCGCCAGCAGCTCAAGTTATGACGGCACAGATACGCAGTATTTT.

The chain links TRBV7-8 to TRBJ2-7; 9 bases are shared with TRBD1. The V gene's germline CDR1 is SGHVS and CDR2 FQNEAQ. V gave up 1 base and J gave up 0 bases; unmatched junction bases: 4. The CDR3 is 16 residues long. As DNA, the CDR3 is TGTGCCAGCAGCTTAGTCGGACAGGGGATCTCCTACGAGCAGTACTTC. This translates into CASSLVGQGISYEQYF.

The chain recombines TRBV24-1 with TRBJ2-5, with D possibly TRBD2 on 5 matching bases. The CDR3 totals 14 residues. V lost 3 bases to trimming and J lost 1 base, with 8 bases between them. The germline gives CDR1 KGHDR, CDR2 SFDVKD. CDR3 DNA: TGTGCCACCAGTGATATAGCGACCCAAGAGACCCAGTACTTC. Translated: CATSDIATQETQYF.